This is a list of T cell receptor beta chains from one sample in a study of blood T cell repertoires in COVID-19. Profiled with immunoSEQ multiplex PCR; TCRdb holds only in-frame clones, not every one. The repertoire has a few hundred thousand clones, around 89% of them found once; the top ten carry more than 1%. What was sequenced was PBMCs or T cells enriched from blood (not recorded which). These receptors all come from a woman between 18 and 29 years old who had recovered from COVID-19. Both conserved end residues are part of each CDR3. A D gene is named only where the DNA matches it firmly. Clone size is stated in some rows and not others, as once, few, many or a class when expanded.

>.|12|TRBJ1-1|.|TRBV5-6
CASSPADTEAFF
TGTGCCAGCAGCCCGGCGGACACTGAAGCTTTCTTT
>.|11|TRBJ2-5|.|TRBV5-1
CASSSQETQYF
TGCGCCAGCAGCTCGCAAGAGACCCAGTACTTC
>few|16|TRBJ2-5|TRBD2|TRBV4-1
CASSQFGTSLQETQYF
TGCGCCAGCAGCCAGTTCGGGACTAGCTTACAAGAGACCCAGTACTTC
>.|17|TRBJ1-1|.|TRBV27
CASSRAGFRGPNTEAFF
TGTGCCAGCAGTCGAGCAGGGTTTCGAGGTCCCAACACTGAAGCTTTCTTT
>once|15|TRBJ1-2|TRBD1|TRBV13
CASSSRDRGLYGYTF
TGTGCCAGCAGCTCCCGGGACAGGGGGCTCTATGGCTACACCTTC
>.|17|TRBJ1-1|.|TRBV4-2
CASSQMVRGPLNTEAFF
TGTGCCAGCAGCCAAATGGTCAGGGGCCCATTGAACACTGAAGCTTTCTTT
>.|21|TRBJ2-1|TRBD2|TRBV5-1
CASSSPVGGTSGGSSYNEQFF
TGCGCCAGCAGCTCCCCCGTGGGGGGGACTAGCGGGGGGAGCTCCTACAATGAGCAGTTCTTC
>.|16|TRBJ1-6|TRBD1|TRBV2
CASTSDQGAGNSPLHF
TGTGCCAGCACGTCGGATCAGGGGGCGGGAAATTCACCCCTCCACTTT
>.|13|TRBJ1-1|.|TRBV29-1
CSVEWQGLTEAFF
TGCAGCGTTGAGTGGCAGGGACTCACTGAAGCTTTCTTT
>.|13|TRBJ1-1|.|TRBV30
CAWSQGGNTEAFF
TGTGCCTGGAGTCAAGGGGGGAACACTGAAGCTTTCTTT
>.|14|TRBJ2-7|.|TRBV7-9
CASSFGDRTYEQYF
TGTGCCAGCAGCTTCGGAGACAGGACCTACGAGCAGTACTTC
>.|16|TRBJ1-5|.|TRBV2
CASRHRVAVPDQPQHF
TGTGCCAGCAGGCACAGAGTCGCCGTCCCCGATCAGCCCCAGCATTTT
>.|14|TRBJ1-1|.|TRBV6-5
CASSYSLSGTVAFF
TGTGCCAGCAGTTATTCACTCTCCGGGACTGTAGCTTTCTTT
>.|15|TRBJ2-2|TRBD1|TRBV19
CASMMGTGFPGELFF
TGTGCCAGTATGATGGGGACAGGATTTCCCGGGGAGCTGTTTTTT
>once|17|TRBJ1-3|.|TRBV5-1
CASSLGTIGGSGNTIYF
TGCGCCAGCAGCTTGGGCACGATCGGGGGCTCTGGAAACACCATATATTTT
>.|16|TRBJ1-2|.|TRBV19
CASSGRGRVARYGYTF
TGTGCCAGTAGTGGGAGGGGGAGGGTCGCTCGCTATGGCTACACCTTC
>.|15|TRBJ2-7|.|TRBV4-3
CASSQDHASASEQYF
TGCGCCAGCAGCCAAGATCATGCGTCCGCTAGCGAGCAGTACTTC
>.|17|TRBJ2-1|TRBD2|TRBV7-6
CASSLPAGGKIYNEQFF
TGTGCCAGCAGCTTACCAGCGGGGGGAAAAATATACAATGAGCAGTTCTTC
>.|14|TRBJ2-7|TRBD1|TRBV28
CASSFTGGPGEQYF
TGTGCCAGCAGTTTTACAGGGGGCCCTGGCGAGCAGTACTTC
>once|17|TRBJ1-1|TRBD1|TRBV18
CASSPPNRGGKNTEAFF
TGTGCCAGCTCACCACCTAACAGGGGGGGGAAGAACACTGAAGCTTTCTTT
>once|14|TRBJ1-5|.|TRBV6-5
CASSTHRDNQPQHF
TGTGCCAGCAGCACCCACAGAGACAATCAGCCCCAGCATTTT
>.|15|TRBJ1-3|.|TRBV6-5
CATRTGSSSGNTIYF
TGTGCCACGCGAACGGGATCCTCCTCTGGAAACACCATATATTTT
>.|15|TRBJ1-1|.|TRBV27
CASSPSAGWHTEAFF
TGTGCCAGCAGTCCATCAGCAGGGTGGCACACTGAAGCTTTCTTT
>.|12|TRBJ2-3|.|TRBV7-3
CASSLDSMTQYF
TGTGCCAGCAGCTTAGACTCCATGACGCAGTATTTT
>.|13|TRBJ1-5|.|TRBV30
CAWGRTGNQPQHF
TGTGCCTGGGGACGCACGGGCAATCAGCCCCAGCATTTT
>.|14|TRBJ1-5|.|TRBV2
CASSQQGKRQPQHF
TGTGCCAGCAGTCAACAGGGAAAACGCCAGCCCCAGCATTTT
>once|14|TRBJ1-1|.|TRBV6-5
CASRADMGNTEAFF
TGTGCCAGCAGGGCTGACATGGGGAACACTGAAGCTTTCTTT
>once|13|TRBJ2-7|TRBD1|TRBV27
CASSWGQGYEQYF
TGTGCCAGCAGTTGGGGACAGGGGTACGAGCAGTACTTC
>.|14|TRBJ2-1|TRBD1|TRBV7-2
CASSRGQGAREQFF
TGTGCCAGCAGCCGTGGACAGGGGGCGCGTGAGCAGTTCTTC
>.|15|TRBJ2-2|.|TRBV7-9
CASSLRGADTGELFF
TGTGCCAGCAGCTTACGGGGGGCCGACACCGGGGAGCTGTTTTTT
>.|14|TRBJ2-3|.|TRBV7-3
CASSLDTYGDTQYF
TGTGCCAGCAGCCTTGACACTTACGGAGATACGCAGTATTTT
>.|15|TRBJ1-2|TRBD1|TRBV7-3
CASSPGTGFSYGYTF
TGTGCCAGCAGCCCCGGGACAGGGTTTTCGTATGGCTACACCTTC
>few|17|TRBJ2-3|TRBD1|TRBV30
CAWSVQRTGGGTDTQYF
TGTGCCTGGAGTGTACAGAGGACAGGGGGCGGCACAGATACGCAGTATTTT
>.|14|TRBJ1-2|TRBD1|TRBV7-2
CASSPRTGVHGYTF
TGTGCCAGCAGCCCAAGGACAGGGGTGCATGGCTACACCTTC
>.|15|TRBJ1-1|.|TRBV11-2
CASSSGWAVNTEAFF
TGTGCCAGCAGCTCAGGGTGGGCTGTGAACACTGAAGCTTTCTTT
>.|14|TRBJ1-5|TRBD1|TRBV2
CASRDRGIGQPQHF
TGTGCCAGCAGAGACAGGGGGATAGGTCAGCCCCAGCATTTT
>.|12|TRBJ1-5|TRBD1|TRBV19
CASRQGGQPQHF
TGTGCCAGCAGACAGGGAGGTCAGCCCCAGCATTTT
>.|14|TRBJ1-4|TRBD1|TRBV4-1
CATRPGQGDEKLFF
TGCGCCACCAGACCGGGACAGGGGGATGAAAAACTGTTTTTT
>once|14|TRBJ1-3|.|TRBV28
CASTLRGTGNTIYF
TGTGCCAGCACGCTCCGGGGGACTGGAAACACCATATATTTT
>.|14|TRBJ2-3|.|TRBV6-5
CASSYSGVTDTQYF
TGTGCCAGCAGTTACTCAGGAGTCACAGATACGCAGTATTTT
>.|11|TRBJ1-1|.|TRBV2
CASAPGKGAFF
TGTGCCAGCGCCCCCGGGAAAGGAGCTTTCTTT
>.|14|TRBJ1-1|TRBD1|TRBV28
CAGKGAGMGTEAFF
TGTGCCGGGAAGGGGGCGGGGATGGGCACTGAAGCTTTCTTT
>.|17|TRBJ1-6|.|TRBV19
CASSIDPTGLRGSPLHF
TGTGCCAGTAGTATAGACCCAACAGGGCTCCGCGGTTCACCCCTCCACTTT
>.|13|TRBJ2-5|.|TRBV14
CASSLDYFETQYF
TGTGCCAGCAGCCTAGACTATTTCGAGACCCAGTACTTC
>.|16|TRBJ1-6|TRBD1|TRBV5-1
CASSLGRQGANSPLHF
TGCGCCAGCAGCTTGGGGAGACAGGGGGCCAATTCACCCCTCCACTTT
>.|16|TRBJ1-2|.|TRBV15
CATSRPSGQLNYGYTF
TGTGCCACCAGCAGACCTTCTGGACAGCTGAACTATGGCTACACCTTC
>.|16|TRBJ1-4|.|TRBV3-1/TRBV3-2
CASSQGVVATNEKLFF
TGTGCCAGCAGCCAGGGCGTGGTTGCAACTAATGAAAAACTGTTTTTT
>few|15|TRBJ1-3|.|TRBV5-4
CASSLDRFAGNTIYF
TGTGCCAGCAGCTTGGACAGGTTCGCTGGAAACACCATATATTTT
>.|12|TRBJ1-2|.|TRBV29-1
CSVREAGYGYTF
TGCAGCGTCCGGGAGGCTGGATATGGCTACACCTTC
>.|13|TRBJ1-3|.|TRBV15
CATSGLQGNTIYF
TGTGCCACCAGCGGCTTACAGGGAAACACCATATATTTT
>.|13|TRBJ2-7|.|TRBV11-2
CASSLGQTYEQYF
TGTGCCAGCAGCTTAGGGCAGACCTACGAGCAGTACTTC
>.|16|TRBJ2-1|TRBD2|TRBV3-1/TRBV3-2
CASSSQGLAGNNEQFF
TGTGCCAGCAGCTCCCAGGGCCTAGCGGGGAACAATGAGCAGTTCTTC
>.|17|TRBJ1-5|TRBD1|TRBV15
CATSERDREYSNQPQHF
TGTGCCACCAGCGAGCGTGACAGGGAGTATAGCAATCAGCCCCAGCATTTT